This TCR beta chain derives from a study of T cell changes during pregnancy in multiple sclerosis. Clones were read by immunoSEQ multiplex PCR, and TCRdb kept only the in-frame ones, dropping some. The profile shows about 64,000 clones, around 96% of them singletons. Germline trimming cut 8 bases from V and 3 bases from J; bases unmatched to any gene: 7. CDR1 is MDHEN and CDR2 is SYDVKM in the germline V gene. This CDR3 spans 14 amino acids. This clonotype was obtained from a female donor with multiple sclerosis, enrolled in a pregnancy study. Here the sequenced sample was CD8+ T cells from peripheral blood mononuclear cells, taken after pregnancy. The chain recombines TRBV28 with TRBJ2-7; 10 bases are shared with TRBD2. CDR3 bases: TGTGCCAGCCTACCCGGGACTAGCGTCTACGAGCAGTACTTC. The encoded protein is CASLPGTSVYEQYF.